Presented here are 20 T cell receptor beta chains from one specimen sequenced in a study of T cells of healthy individuals. TCRdb reprocessed the 5' RACE reads via MiXCR and lists one record per CDR3 protein. This table holds 63,000 or so distinct CDR3 sequences, around 15% found once. These receptors all come from a human donor in good health.

This clonotype appeared a few times. The chain employs TRBV6-2 or TRBV6-3 and TRBJ1-5; 7 bases match TRBD1. The CDR3 contains 16 residues. V shed 2 bases and J 3 bases; nucleotides not matched to a gene: 7. Germline assignment: CDR1 MNHEY and CDR2 SVGEGT. This chain's CDR3 is CASSYDKTGVNQPQHF. The CDR3 coding sequence is TGTGCCAGCAGTTACGATAAAACAGGGGTCAATCAGCCCCAGCATTTT.

The chain has TRBV4-1 and TRBJ1-3; 8 bases agree with TRBD1. Losses at the gene ends were 1 base for V and 4 bases for J; bases not matched to a gene: 0. The CDR3 consists of 14 residues. The germline V gene has CDR1 MGHRA and CDR2 YSYEKL. Here the CDR3 reads CASSQGTGGNTIYF. CDR3 DNA: TGCGCCAGCAGCCAAGGGACAGGGGGAAACACCATATATTTT.

The chain uses TRBV6-5 and TRBJ2-3; possible D gene TRBD2, 6 bases. CDR1 and CDR2 from the germline V gene are MNHEY and SVGAGI. The CDR3 runs 19 residues. V was clipped by 5 bases and J by 0 bases, with 24 bases between them. CDR3 nucleotides: TGTGCCAGCAGTCTCCTCGGGGAGGTGGCGGGCCCTAGCACAGATACGCAGTATTTT. Amino acid sequence: CASSLLGEVAGPSTDTQYF.

Many counts were recorded for this clonotype. The chain employs TRBV6-6 and TRBJ2-3; 8 bases align to TRBD1. Looked up from germline, CDR1 is MNHNY and CDR2 is SVGAGI (reference sequence). The V segment lost 10 bases and the J segment 4 bases; nucleotides outside the gene matches: 7. The CDR3 spans 13 residues. CDR3 in DNA: TGTGCCACCGGACAGGGATGGGCAGATACGCAGTATTTT. Amino acids: CATGQGWADTQYF.

This clonotype was counted ten times or more. The chain combines TRBV10-3 with TRBJ1-5; perhaps TRBD1 as D (5 bases). The V end was cut by 6 bases, the J end by 4 bases, with 19 bases between. This CDR3 is built from 16 residues. Germline V lookup: CDR1 ENHRY, CDR2 SYGVKD. CDR3 region: CAISAGQAVFNQPQHF. The CDR3 nucleotides are TGTGCCATCAGCGCGGGGCAGGCCGTTTTTAATCAGCCCCAGCATTTT.

This clonotype has at least ten counts. This chain connects TRBV20-1 to TRBJ2-5, with 11 bases that match TRBD2. From germline, CDR1 is DFQATT and CDR2 SNEGSKA (reference sequence). The CDR3 extends over 15 amino acids. V lost 2 bases to trimming and J lost 3 bases; unmatched junction nucleotides: 5. The DNA of the CDR3 is TGCAGTGCTAGACGTAGCGGGAGGGCGGAAGAGACCCAGTACTTC. It encodes CSARRSGRAEETQYF.

The chain employs TRBV20-1 and TRBJ2-5, with TRBD2 matching over 8 bases. The germline CDR1 and CDR2 sequences are DFQATT and SNEGSKA (reference sequence). With 5 bases clipped from V and 3 bases from J, the junction kept 11 bases outside the gene matches. The CDR3 is 15 amino acids. CDR3 coding DNA: TGCAGTGCTTCGGGGATTCGGGGGGGCGAAGAGACCCAGTACTTC. This encodes CSASGIRGGEETQYF.

This clonotype was seen repeatedly, ten times or more. The rearrangement joins TRBV28 to TRBJ2-3; TRBD2 might be the D (6 bases). CDR1 and CDR2 (germline): MDHEN, SYDVKM. Trimming cost V 8 bases and J 0 bases, with 15 bases left between them. The CDR3 loop spans 15 amino acids. CDR3 protein: CASSPPGLSTDTQYF. The DNA for the CDR3 is TGTGCCAGCTCCCCCCCGGGACTGAGCACAGATACGCAGTATTTT.

This chain links TRBV7-9 with TRBJ2-7; 7 bases are a match to TRBD2. Losses at the gene ends were 3 bases for V and 9 bases for J; bases not matched to a gene: 5. The CDR3 has 12 amino acids. Germline CDR1 and CDR2: SEHNR and FQNEAQ (reference sequence). CDR3 sequence: CASSFGGEMQYF. Written as DNA, the CDR3 is TGTGCCAGCAGCTTTGGGGGGGAAATGCAGTACTTC.

This clonotype was detected ten times or more. This sequence joins TRBV6-6 and TRBJ2-3; no reliable D call. Germline lookup yields CDR1 MNHNY and CDR2 SVGAGI (reference sequence). The V end was cut by 4 bases, the J end by 0 bases, with 11 bases between. The CDR3 extends over 15 amino acids. The CDR3 nucleotides read TGTGCCAGCAGTTCTCGCCGAGACAGCACAGATACGCAGTATTTT. Encoded protein: CASSSRRDSTDTQYF.

The V call is TRBV12-3 or TRBV12-4, the J call TRBJ1-6; 9 nucleotides line up with TRBD1. Unmatched junction bases numbered 6, after V lost 2 bases and J lost 7 bases. The CDR3 runs 16 residues. The CDR3 here is CASSLSGQGGNSPLHF. In DNA form, the CDR3 reads TGTGCCAGCAGTTTATCGGGACAGGGAGGCAATTCACCCCTCCACTTT.

This clonotype turned up a few times. The chain couples TRBV27 to TRBJ1-1; 9 bases are shared with TRBD1. The length of the CDR3 is 16 residues. CDR1 is MNHEY, CDR2 SMNVEV, per germline (reference sequence). The V segment lost 6 bases and the J segment 8 bases; nucleotides outside the gene matches: 16. The CDR3 region has the DNA TGTGCCAGCAGGGCGGGGATCGGACAGGGGCCCTCGGAAGCTTTCTTT. Protein sequence: CASRAGIGQGPSEAFF.

This chain uses TRBV11-2 with TRBJ2-2; TRBD1 aligns across 7 bases. CDR1 is SGHAT and CDR2 is FQNNGV in the germline V gene. The CDR3 covers 18 residues. J was trimmed by 2 bases and V by 0 bases; bases with no gene match: 9. For the CDR3, the DNA is TGTGCCAGCAGCTTAGAGGCCCCCGGGACAGCCAACACCGGGGAGCTGTTTTTT. Translated, it gives CASSLEAPGTANTGELFF.

This clonotype was observed many times. V usage is TRBV28 and J usage is TRBJ1-2; 7 nucleotides match TRBD1. With 6 bases clipped from V and 1 base from J, the junction kept 8 bases outside the gene matches. Germline V CDR1 and CDR2: MDHEN, SYDVKM. CDR3 length: 15 residues. The CDR3 protein is CASRRQGSHNYGYTF. CDR3 nucleotides: TGTGCCAGCAGAAGACAGGGTTCCCATAACTATGGCTACACCTTC.

This clonotype appeared many times. The V call is TRBV5-1, the J call TRBJ1-4; D is unclear. CDR1 SGHRS and CDR2 YFSETQ come from the germline V gene. With 7 bases removed from V and 7 bases from J, the gap between germline ends came to 14 bases. The CDR3 covers 13 residues. CDR3: CASAPSAGEKLFF. As DNA, the CDR3 is TGCGCCAGCGCGCCGTCTGCGGGTGAAAAACTGTTTTTT.

This clonotype came up many times. The J gene is TRBJ2-7, the V gene TRBV27, with TRBD2 identical over 11 bases. The CDR3 totals 14 residues. Germline V gene sequence: CDR1 MNHEY, CDR2 SMNVEV (reference sequence). V lost 7 bases, J lost 6 bases, and 8 bases stayed unmatched. Written as DNA, the CDR3 is TGTGCCAGCACGTATAGCGGGGGGGCCTCCGAGCAGTACTTC. Residues: CASTYSGGASEQYF.

This clonotype appeared many times. J is TRBJ2-3 and V is TRBV19, with no clear D. Looked up from germline, CDR1 is LNHDA and CDR2 is SQIVND (reference sequence). CDR3 length: 15 amino acids. Trimming removed 3 bases at V and 2 bases at J, with 12 bases between. The CDR3 region is CASSISAAPTDTQYF. CDR3 coding DNA: TGTGCCAGTAGTATCTCGGCAGCCCCCACAGATACGCAGTATTTT.

This clonotype has only a few counts. This sequence joins TRBV7-9 and TRBJ1-4; 8 nucleotides match TRBD1. Germline V gives CDR1 SEHNR, CDR2 FQNEAQ (reference sequence). This CDR3 contains 14 residues. Trimming removed 3 bases from V and 5 bases from J; junction bases left unmatched: 2. CDR3 nucleotides: TGTGCCAGCAGCTTCACAGGGGGGAATGAAAAACTGTTTTTT. As protein: CASSFTGGNEKLFF.

This chain connects TRBV6-2 or TRBV6-3 to TRBJ2-3; D call uncertain. Germline values: CDR1 MNHEY, CDR2 SVGEGT. The V gene lost 6 bases and the J gene lost 8 bases, with 15 bases spanning the gap. This CDR3 contains 13 residues. The CDR3 coding sequence is TGTGCCAGCAGCTCCGGGCTGGTGGTTACGCAGTATTTT. It yields the protein CASSSGLVVTQYF.

This clonotype was seen many times. V is TRBV28 and J is TRBJ1-5; D gene uncertain. The CDR3 spans 12 residues. Trimming stripped 2 bases from V and 6 bases from J, with 5 bases between. Per germline, CDR1 MDHEN and CDR2 SYDVKM. The CDR3 sequence is CASSLLGQPQHF. CDR3 nucleotide sequence: TGTGCCAGCAGTTTACTGGGTCAGCCCCAGCATTTT.